This is a list of T cell receptor beta chains from one sample in a study of regulatory T cells in long-lasting Graves disease. TCRdb re-analysed the multiplex PCR reads in MiXCR, keeping a single row per CDR3 protein. There are under 300,000 distinct CDR3 sequences in the sample; around 20% occur only once, and approximately 15% lies in the top ten. This specimen consisted of peripheral blood mononuclear cells (PBMCs), obtained at new diagnosis, from a patient treated with antithyroid drugs. These receptors all come from a female donor with Graves disease. CDR3s include the opening cysteine and the closing phenylalanine or tryptophan. The order of the fields is V gene, clone size, D gene, J gene, CDR3 protein, CDR3 DNA. A D gene is named only where the DNA matches it firmly. Size values are once, few and many counts, or a class for expanded clones, and some rows have none.

V gene: TRBV6-5
clone size: many
D gene: .
J gene: TRBJ1-5
CDR3 protein: CASSYAHLSNQPQHF
CDR3 DNA: TGTGCCAGCAGTTACGCACACCTTAGCAATCAGCCCCAGCATTTT

V gene: TRBV6-1
clone size: many
D gene: TRBD1
J gene: TRBJ1-1
CDR3 protein: CASRDRGRLNTEAFF
CDR3 DNA: TGTGCCAGCCGGGACAGGGGGCGACTAAACACTGAAGCTTTCTTT

V gene: TRBV5-1
clone size: many
D gene: .
J gene: TRBJ2-7
CDR3 protein: CASSLSPDKGREQYF
CDR3 DNA: TGCGCCAGCAGCTTGAGCCCGGACAAGGGCCGCGAGCAGTACTTC

V gene: TRBV29-1
clone size: many
D gene: .
J gene: TRBJ2-2
CDR3 protein: CSVDLRNTGELFF
CDR3 DNA: TGCAGCGTTGATCTGCGGAACACCGGGGAGCTGTTTTTT

V gene: TRBV30
clone size: .
D gene: .
J gene: TRBJ1-2
CDR3 protein: CAWRPMDSNYGYTF
CDR3 DNA: TGTGCCTGGAGACCGATGGACAGTAACTATGGCTACACCTTC

V gene: TRBV28
clone size: many
D gene: .
J gene: TRBJ2-7
CDR3 protein: CASSLGHDYEQYF
CDR3 DNA: TGTGCCAGCAGTTTAGGACACGACTACGAGCAGTACTTC

V gene: TRBV4-3
clone size: many
D gene: TRBD2
J gene: TRBJ2-5
CDR3 protein: CASSQESGRETQYF
CDR3 DNA: TGCGCCAGCAGCCAAGAAAGCGGGAGAGAGACCCAGTACTTC

V gene: TRBV18
clone size: many
D gene: TRBD1
J gene: TRBJ2-1
CDR3 protein: CASSPPGQGPFF
CDR3 DNA: TGTGCCAGCTCACCCCCGGGACAGGGGCCGTTCTTC

V gene: TRBV20-1
clone size: .
D gene: .
J gene: TRBJ2-1
CDR3 protein: CSARTRGSEQFF
CDR3 DNA: TGCAGTGCTAGAACTCGGGGTTCTGAGCAGTTCTTC

V gene: TRBV20-1
clone size: many
D gene: TRBD2
J gene: TRBJ2-1
CDR3 protein: CSAGGGRAPEQFF
CDR3 DNA: TGCAGTGCTGGTGGGGGGAGGGCCCCTGAGCAGTTCTTC

V gene: TRBV4-1
clone size: once
D gene: .
J gene: TRBJ2-7
CDR3 protein: CASSQDKGLNEQYF
CDR3 DNA: TGCGCCAGCAGCCAAGATAAGGGGTTGAACGAGCAGTACTTC

V gene: TRBV4-1
clone size: many
D gene: .
J gene: TRBJ2-1
CDR3 protein: CASSQGPSGSYNEQFF
CDR3 DNA: TGCGCCAGCAGCCAAGGTCCCAGCGGCTCCTACAATGAGCAGTTCTTC

V gene: TRBV7-3
clone size: .
D gene: .
J gene: TRBJ2-6
CDR3 protein: CANSLGSGANVLTF
CDR3 DNA: TGTGCCAACAGCTTAGGATCTGGGGCCAACGTCCTGACTTTC

V gene: TRBV6-1
clone size: few
D gene: .
J gene: TRBJ1-2
CDR3 protein: CASSNPGNSGYTF
CDR3 DNA: TGTGCCAGCAGTAACCCAGGCAACTCTGGCTACACCTTC

V gene: TRBV5-1
clone size: .
D gene: .
J gene: TRBJ2-7
CDR3 protein: CASSLEVSSYEQYF
CDR3 DNA: TGCGCCAGCAGCTTGGAGGTGTCCTCCTACGAGCAGTACTTC

V gene: TRBV20-1
clone size: many
D gene: .
J gene: TRBJ2-7
CDR3 protein: CSASRLGVHEQYF
CDR3 DNA: TGCAGTGCTAGTCGACTTGGGGTCCACGAGCAGTACTTC

V gene: TRBV20-1
clone size: .
D gene: TRBD2
J gene: TRBJ2-4
CDR3 protein: CSARDGGRGENIQYF
CDR3 DNA: TGCAGTGCTAGAGATGGCGGGAGGGGTGAGAACATTCAGTACTTC

V gene: TRBV7-2
clone size: many
D gene: TRBD2
J gene: TRBJ2-5
CDR3 protein: CASSGSLIAGVLETQYF
CDR3 DNA: TGTGCCAGCAGCGGGTCGTTGATAGCGGGGGTTCTAGAGACCCAGTACTTC

V gene: TRBV5-1
clone size: many
D gene: TRBD1
J gene: TRBJ2-5
CDR3 protein: CASSLLQGETQYF
CDR3 DNA: TGCGCCAGCAGCTTGTTACAGGGGGAGACCCAGTACTTC

V gene: TRBV2
clone size: many
D gene: TRBD1
J gene: TRBJ1-1
CDR3 protein: CASSGGGTANTEAFF
CDR3 DNA: TGTGCCAGCAGTGGAGGGGGGACAGCGAACACTGAAGCTTTCTTT

V gene: TRBV6-5
clone size: many
D gene: .
J gene: TRBJ2-7
CDR3 protein: CASSYSPLDVSYEQYF
CDR3 DNA: TGTGCCAGCAGTTACTCCCCCCTGGACGTCTCCTACGAGCAGTACTTC

V gene: TRBV20-1
clone size: many
D gene: .
J gene: TRBJ1-3
CDR3 protein: CSAPGGPGNTIYF
CDR3 DNA: TGCAGTGCTCCCGGGGGGCCTGGAAACACCATATATTTT

V gene: TRBV6-5
clone size: once
D gene: .
J gene: TRBJ2-3
CDR3 protein: CASSYGTTGADTQYF
CDR3 DNA: TGTGCCAGCAGTTACGGGACAACCGGCGCAGATACGCAGTATTTT

V gene: TRBV5-1
clone size: many
D gene: .
J gene: TRBJ1-5
CDR3 protein: CASSLDTGKNQPQHF
CDR3 DNA: TGCGCCAGCAGCTTGGATACAGGGAAAAATCAGCCCCAGCATTTT

V gene: TRBV7-9
clone size: many
D gene: TRBD2
J gene: TRBJ2-6
CDR3 protein: CASSETSGRAGGANVLTF
CDR3 DNA: TGTGCCAGCAGCGAGACTAGCGGGAGGGCCGGTGGGGCCAACGTCCTGACTTTC

V gene: TRBV6-1
clone size: many
D gene: TRBD1
J gene: TRBJ2-7
CDR3 protein: CASTGGQGRYEQYF
CDR3 DNA: TGTGCCAGCACCGGGGGACAGGGGAGGTACGAGCAGTACTTC

V gene: TRBV7-2
clone size: .
D gene: TRBD1
J gene: TRBJ1-2
CDR3 protein: CASSPTGTGVSGGYTF
CDR3 DNA: TGTGCCAGCAGTCCGACCGGGACAGGGGTCTCGGGCGGCTACACCTTC

V gene: TRBV28
clone size: many
D gene: .
J gene: TRBJ1-2
CDR3 protein: CASSSVEGYTF
CDR3 DNA: TGTGCCAGCAGTTCCGTTGAGGGCTACACCTTC

V gene: TRBV2
clone size: many
D gene: .
J gene: TRBJ1-3
CDR3 protein: CASSVLTRSSGNTIYF
CDR3 DNA: TGTGCCAGCAGCGTGCTTACACGGAGCTCTGGAAACACCATATATTTT